This record covers a single T cell receptor beta chain. No antigen is known for it. No base quality information exists; no much larger clone differs at one position. TCRbeta CDR3 regions were amplified from genomic DNA by means of the immunoSEQ Assay, a bias-controlled multiplex PCR. The study's own analysis went as follows. The number of nucleated cells in each sample was estimated from the amplification of reference gene primers within the assay. To quantify the absolute abundance of each unique TCRbeta CDR3 rearrangement, sequence reads were collapsed and filtered. Productive Simpson clonality was computed per sample as the square root of Simpson's diversity index over productive rearrangements. This is the immuneACCESS table as TCRdb keeps it, with only in-frame sequences that have V and J called. A part of the clones is gone; compared with another copy, unresolved V genes explain less than half, and the rest is unexplained. V and J calls plus clone size are reproduced from that table; the DNA served to infer D and trimming. The sample table holds around 210,000 clones, of which approximately 85% were seen once. The ten largest account for approximately 5.1% of the sample.

At one collaborating source in Seattle, patients were enrolled during active infection and were followed longitudinally through the course of disease. Each collaborating institution followed its own protocols to collect whole blood in K2EDTA tubes. For TCRbeta analysis, collaborators shipped samples as frozen whole blood, isolated PBMCs, or DNA extracted from either of those sample types. These data come from a study of blood T cell repertoires in COVID-19 (TCRdb year 2020). Context from the whole study: Samples covering the acute and convalescent phases of COVID-19 were provided by collaborators in the United States, Italy and Spain. The prospective study material was composed of cDNA or gDNA derived from T cells, B-cell-depleted T cells, or PBMCs. Deeply sampled blood TCRbeta repertoires from subjects exposed to, actively infected with, or recovered from COVID-19 were included in the dataset. The repertoires were released in a freely available public database meant as a resource for research on the immune response to SARS-CoV-2. Samples came from the ongoing ImmuneRACE study (first 160 participants) plus 1,254 subjects from 6 global collaborators. A de-identified subject ID, COVID-19 status, age in years and sex were almost always included in the sample metadata. Where HLA class I and class II types were available, the types were taken from metadata supplied by the sample provider, not from assay-based typing. Findings and caveats that apply to the study as a whole: The amount of clinical and demographic metadata varied by source and participant and was provided uncurated.

From cysteine to phenylalanine, the CDR3 is 15 amino acids long. Only CDR3 DNA is held: 45 bases, read in frame from base 1. Trimming takes 5 bases from V and 1 base from J, and the germline ends sit 14 bases apart. The germline V gene provides CDR1 MDHEN and CDR2 SYDVKM. The rearranged segments are TRBV28 and TRBJ1-1; the D gene assignment is ambiguous. This clonotype was sampled from a man between 50 and 59 years old with COVID-19, enrolled during active disease. The sample taken for sequencing was peripheral blood. The CDR3 region reads CASSVGRVRNTEAFF. In nucleotide form, the sequence is TGTGCCAGCAGTGTCGGCCGGGTTAGGAACACTGAAGCTTTCTTT.